Below are 17 T cell receptor beta chains sequenced from a single sample in a study of OX40 agonist ivuxolimab in advanced cancers. Method: immunoSEQ multiplex PCR; TCRdb's copy keeps in-frame clones and lacks some. The data hold 150,000 to 190,000 clones, with 85% to 95% observed a single time. The sample consisted of CD4+ or CD8+ T cells sorted from blood, taken in a trial of the OX40 agonist ivuxolimab. The origin of the receptors is an adult with an advanced solid tumor such as melanoma, head and neck, liver or kidney cancer.

V and J are TRBV27 and TRBJ2-1; 7 nucleotides line up with TRBD2. Germline CDR1 reads MNHEY; CDR2 reads SMNVEV (reference sequence). The V and J ends lost 6 bases and 7 bases, in that order; junction bases with no gene match: 15. The CDR3 runs 16 residues. This CDR3 is CASSTPLRERRNEQFF. The DNA of the CDR3 is TGTGCCAGCAGCACCCCCTTGCGGGAGCGCCGGAATGAGCAGTTCTTC.

The V call is TRBV19, the J call TRBJ1-5, with 7 nucleotides matching TRBD1. Trimming at V came to 6 bases and at J to 3 bases, leaving 8 bases not matched to a gene. This CDR3 comprises 15 residues. Germline V gives CDR1 LNHDA, CDR2 SQIVND (reference sequence). The CDR3 DNA reads as TGTGCCAGTAGCAACGACAGGGCCCACAATCAGCCCCAGCATTTT. Translated, it gives CASSNDRAHNQPQHF.

This chain connects TRBV5-4 to TRBJ2-1; 8 bases map to TRBD1. This CDR3 spans 14 amino acids. Per the germline V gene, CDR1 is SGHNT and CDR2 is YYREEE (reference sequence). J gave up 1 base and V 9 bases, and 6 bases lay outside the gene matches. In nucleotides, the CDR3 is TGTGCCATACGAGACAGGGGTTCCTACAATGAGCAGTTCTTC. Translation: CAIRDRGSYNEQFF.

CDR3 coding DNA: TGTGCCAGCAGCTCCCGTGGGGGGCTGACAGATACGCAGTATTTT. Its translation is CASSSRGGLTDTQYF. The V gene is TRBV7-9, the J gene TRBJ2-3; either TRBD1 or TRBD2 may fit D (6 bases each). Looked up from germline, CDR1 is SEHNR and CDR2 is FQNEAQ (reference sequence). V lost 4 bases, J lost 3 bases, and 14 bases lay in between. This CDR3 is 15 amino acids long.

This clone was detected only once. The rearrangement uses TRBV29-1 and TRBJ1-5; possibly TRBD1 for D (5 bases). This CDR3 comprises 14 residues. Trimming took off 3 bases at V and 0 bases at J, with 9 bases between the two ends. Germline CDR1 and CDR2: SQVTM and ANQGSEA. DNA for the CDR3: TGCAGCGTTGATGAGGGGAATAGCAATCAGCCCCAGCATTTT. It is translated as CSVDEGNSNQPQHF. The complete variable domain, with remaining parts taken from reference TRBV29-1 and TRBJ1-5, reads SAVISQKPSRDICQRGTSLTIQCQVDSQVTMMFWYRQQPGQSLTLIATANQGSEATYESGFVIDKFPISRPNLTFSTLTVSNMSPEDSSIYLCSVDEGNSNQPQHFGDGTRLSIL.

The chain recombines TRBV10-3 with TRBJ1-1; TRBD1 aligns across 7 bases. Germline CDR1 reads ENHRY; CDR2 reads SYGVKD. V lost 6 bases and J lost 0; bases outside the gene matches: 4. CDR3 length equals 14 residues. CDR3 protein: CAIRQTGMNTEAFF. Here the CDR3 DNA reads TGTGCCATCAGGCAGACAGGGATGAACACTGAAGCTTTCTTT.

The chain is built from TRBV7-9 and TRBJ2-1, with a weak D call TRBD1 (6 bases). CDR1 is SEHNR, CDR2 FQNEAQ, per germline (reference sequence). The V end was cut by 6 bases, the J end by 5 bases, with 11 bases between. The CDR3 runs 13 residues. The CDR3 nucleotides are TGTGCCAGCAGTAGGACAGACCACAATGAGCAGTTCTTC. Protein: CASSRTDHNEQFF.

Concerning this clone: Other nucleotide sequences from this sample produce the same CDR3. The chain is built from TRBV5-1 and TRBJ1-1; the match to TRBD1 covers 7 bases. From germline, CDR1 is SGHRS and CDR2 YFSETQ. V lost 3 bases, J lost 4 bases, and 3 bases stayed unmatched. The CDR3 spans 13 residues. The CDR3 sequence is CASSSWTGTEAFF. The CDR3 DNA sequence: TGCGCCAGCAGCTCCTGGACAGGCACTGAAGCTTTCTTT.

The chain employs TRBV6-6 and TRBJ2-7, with TRBD1 as a possible D gene (6 bases). The CDR3 sequence is 12 residues long. Germline V gives CDR1 MNHNY, CDR2 SVGAGI (reference sequence). Trimming took off 6 bases at V and 5 bases at J, with 11 bases between the two ends. CDR3 sequence (DNA): TGTGCCAGCAGGAGCTACAGGGACGAGCAGTACTTC. This translates into CASRSYRDEQYF.

This chain connects TRBV29-1 to TRBJ2-3; 11 nucleotides agree with TRBD2. Germline CDR1 reads SQVTM; CDR2 reads ANQGSEA. The CDR3 totals 14 residues. J gave up 10 bases and V 5 bases, and 11 bases lay outside the gene matches. The CDR3 loop reads CSVCLAGGLLAQYF. CDR3 coding DNA: TGCAGCGTTTGTTTAGCGGGGGGGCTCCTGGCGCAGTATTTT.

The chain has TRBV18 and TRBJ1-4; unclear D gene. Germline CDR1 and CDR2: KGHSH and LQKENI. CDR3 size: 13 residues. The V end lost 3 bases, the J end lost 6 bases, and 8 bases lay between the germline ends. CDR3 in DNA: TGTGCCAGCTCACCCCAAGAAGATGAAAAACTGTTTTTT. Translated, it gives CASSPQEDEKLFF.

This clone has a single count. The chain carries TRBV28 and TRBJ2-7, with D possibly being TRBD1 (6 bases). Germline V gene lookup returns CDR1 MDHEN and CDR2 SYDVKM. V lost 1 base and J 3 bases, leaving 28 bases between the germline ends. The CDR3 is 20 amino acids. The CDR3 reads CASSLSPPGRGVVGRYEQYF. The DNA for the CDR3 is TGTGCCAGCAGTTTATCCCCCCCCGGCAGGGGAGTAGTCGGGCGCTACGAGCAGTACTTC.

The chain couples TRBV28 to TRBJ2-3; D gene ambiguous. The CDR3 runs to 12 residues. CDR1 is MDHEN, CDR2 SYDVKM, per germline. Trimming took 5 bases from V and 4 from J, leaving 7 bases between them. The CDR3 loop is CASSPLPDTQYF. CDR3 in DNA: TGTGCCAGCAGTCCCCTTCCAGATACGCAGTATTTT.

CDR3 coding DNA: TGTGCCAGCAGTACCTCTCTCGAGCAGTACTTC. Protein: CASSTSLEQYF. The chain uses TRBV28 and TRBJ2-7, with D hard to call. The CDR3 consists of 11 residues. The V end was cut by 5 bases, the J end by 6 bases, with 8 bases between. Germline CDR1 reads MDHEN; CDR2 reads SYDVKM. Supplemented by reference TRBV28 and TRBJ2-7, the full variable domain reads DVKVTQSSRYLVKRTGEKVFLECVQDMDHENMFWYRQDPGLGLRLIYFSYDVKMKEKGDIPEGYSVSREKKERFSLILESASTNQTSMYLCASSTSLEQYFGPGTRLTVT.

This chain uses TRBV7-3 with TRBJ2-3, with a weak D call TRBD2 (5 bases). Trimming pared 2 bases from V and 5 bases from J, leaving 11 bases between. The CDR3 loop spans 14 amino acids. The germline CDR1 and CDR2 sequences are SGHTA and FQGTGA. The CDR3 is CASSLGLARDTQYF. As DNA, the CDR3 is TGTGCCAGCAGCTTAGGACTCGCGAGAGATACGCAGTATTTT.

The rearrangement links TRBV10-1 to TRBJ2-7, with 10 bases lining up with TRBD2. The V segment lost 3 bases and the J segment 6 bases; nucleotides outside the gene matches: 8. The germline gives CDR1 WNHNN, CDR2 SYGVQD (reference sequence). The CDR3 is made up of 15 amino acids. This CDR3 is CASSEHSGGRGEQYF. The CDR3 bases are TGCGCCAGCAGTGAACATAGCGGGGGGAGAGGCGAGCAGTACTTC.

The chain is built from TRBV5-5 and TRBJ2-7; TRBD2 matches at 8 bases. Trimming removed 3 bases from V and 4 bases from J; junction bases left unmatched: 9. This CDR3 spans 15 amino acids. Germline CDR1 and CDR2: SGHKS and YYEKEE (reference sequence). CDR3 DNA: TGTGCCAGCAGCTCAACCGGGACTAGTTTGTACGAGCAGTACTTC. As protein: CASSSTGTSLYEQYF.